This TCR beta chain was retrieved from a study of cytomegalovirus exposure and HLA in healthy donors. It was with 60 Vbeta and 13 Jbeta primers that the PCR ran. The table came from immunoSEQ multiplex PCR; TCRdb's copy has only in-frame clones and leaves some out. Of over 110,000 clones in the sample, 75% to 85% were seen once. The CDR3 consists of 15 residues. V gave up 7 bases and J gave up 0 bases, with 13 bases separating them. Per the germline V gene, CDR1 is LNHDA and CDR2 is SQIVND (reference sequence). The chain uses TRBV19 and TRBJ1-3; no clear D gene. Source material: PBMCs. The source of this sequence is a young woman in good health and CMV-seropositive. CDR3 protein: CASTPTAISGNTIYF. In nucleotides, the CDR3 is TGTGCCAGTACCCCTACAGCTATCTCTGGAAACACCATATATTTT.